This record looks at one TCR beta chain sequence and its context. Original processing notes: Counts of nucleated cells, estimated from reference gene primer amplification, were obtained. Profiling relied on immunoSEQ multiplex PCR, and the TCRdb table lists in-frame clones only, not all of them. V and J calls and clone size are as listed in that table; D and trimming were resolved from the DNA. Of 200,000 to 300,000 clones listed, around 87% were seen once; the top ten hold roughly 4.9%. This specimen comes from a study of blood T cell repertoires in COVID-19. From germline, CDR1 is WNHNN and CDR2 SYGVQD (reference sequence). Trimming cost V 3 bases and J 7 bases; bases outside gene matches: 21. This CDR3 is 19 amino acids long.

The gene calls are TRBV10-1 and TRBJ1-5; 7 bases are shared with TRBD1. This TCR was sampled from a woman aged 55-69 years with COVID-19, enrolled during active disease. Sample: peripheral blood. CDR3 coding DNA: TGCGCCAGCAGTGAAAGGGGGCGAGTTCCCCAAGCTTATTGGCAGCCCCAGCATTTT. It is translated as CASSERGRVPQAYWQPQHF.